The sequence of this T cell receptor (beta chain) was determined in a study of CD8 T cells in Susac syndrome. The CDR3 sequence is 10 residues long. When the RNA was reverse transcribed, random hexamers were used with an input of 0.5 to 1 ug. With immunoSEQ multiplex PCR, TCR beta CDR3 was amplified across 54 Vbeta and 13 Jbeta. In TCRdb, the immunoSEQ multiplex PCR reads were re-called with MiXCR into one record per CDR3 protein. This table has some 200,000 distinct CDR3 sequences, around 90% appearing once. Sequencing of TCR beta was undertaken in CD8+ and CD4+ T cells derived from blood. TEMRA cells were FACS-enriched and CD8+ and CD4+ T cells negatively isolated.

The source material was CD8+ T cells from PBMCs. The chain employs TRBV21-1 and TRBJ2-4. TRBV21-1 is a listed pseudogene. The sequence derives from a human donor with multiple sclerosis. The CDR3 reads CAGAKNIQYF. The DNA for the CDR3 is TGTGCAGGGGCCAAAAACATTCAGTACTTC.